The text below deals with one T cell receptor (beta chain). This record belongs to a study of blood T cell repertoires in COVID-19. TCRdb's table, derived via immunoSEQ multiplex PCR, lists solely in-frame clones and lacks some. The sample consists of around 140,000 clones, less than 90% of them appearing once. The material sequenced was peripheral blood. The sequence derives from a human donor with COVID-19, enrolled during active disease. The donor label of this sample is uncertain.

The CDR3 loop reads CSGGQGGNTEAFF. Here the CDR3 DNA reads TGCAGCGGTGGACAGGGCGGAAACACTGAAGCTTTCTTT. This chain joins TRBV29-1 and TRBJ1-1; the match to TRBD1 covers 8 bases. Germline V gene data show CDR1 as SQVTM and CDR2 as ANQGSEA. The CDR3 sequence is 13 residues long. V trimming: 7 bases; J trimming: 2 bases; junction bases outside the gene matches: 6.